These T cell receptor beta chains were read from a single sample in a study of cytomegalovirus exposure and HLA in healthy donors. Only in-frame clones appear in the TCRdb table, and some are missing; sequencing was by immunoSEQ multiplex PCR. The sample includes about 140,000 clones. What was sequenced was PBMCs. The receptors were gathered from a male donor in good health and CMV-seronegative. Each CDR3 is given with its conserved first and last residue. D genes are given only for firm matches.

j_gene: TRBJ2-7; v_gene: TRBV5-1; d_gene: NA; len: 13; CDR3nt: TGCGCCAGCAGCCGAACCGTCGGGAACGAGCAGTACTTC; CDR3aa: CASSRTVGNEQYF
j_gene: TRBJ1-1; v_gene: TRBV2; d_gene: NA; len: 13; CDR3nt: TGTGCCAGCAGATCGACAAGGAACACTGAAGCTTTCTTT; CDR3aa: CASRSTRNTEAFF
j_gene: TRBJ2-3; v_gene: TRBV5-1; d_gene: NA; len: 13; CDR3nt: TGCGCCAGCAGCTACAGGAGGGGAGATACGCAGTATTTT; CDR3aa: CASSYRRGDTQYF
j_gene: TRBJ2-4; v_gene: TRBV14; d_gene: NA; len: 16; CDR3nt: TGTGCCAGCAGCCAGCAGGGGAGCCCGGGCAAAAACATTCAGTACTTC; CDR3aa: CASSQQGSPGKNIQYF
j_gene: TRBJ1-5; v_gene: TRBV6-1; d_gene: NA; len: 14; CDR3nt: TGTGCCAGCAGCTACAGGGCGGGCAATCAGCCCCAGCATTTT; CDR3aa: CASSYRAGNQPQHF
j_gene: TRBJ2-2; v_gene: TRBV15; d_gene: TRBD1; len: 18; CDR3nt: TGTGCCACCAGCAGAGTTGGGACAGGGGTGGTTTTTTCCGGGGAGCTGTTTTTT; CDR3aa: CATSRVGTGVVFSGELFF
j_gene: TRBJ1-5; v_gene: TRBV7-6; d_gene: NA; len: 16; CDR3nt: TGTGCCAGCAGGGAACAGCCCCCGAGCCCCAATCAGCCCCAGCATTTT; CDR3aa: CASREQPPSPNQPQHF
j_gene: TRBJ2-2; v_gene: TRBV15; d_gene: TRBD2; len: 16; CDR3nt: TGTGCCACCAGCCCCCAGCGGGGGGCCATAGGCGGGGAGCTGTTTTTT; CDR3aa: CATSPQRGAIGGELFF
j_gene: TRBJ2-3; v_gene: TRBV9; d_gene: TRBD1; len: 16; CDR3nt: TGTGCCAGCTCCCTCGTTCAAGCTGACAGGGGAACTACGCAGTATTTT; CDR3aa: CASSLVQADRGTTQYF
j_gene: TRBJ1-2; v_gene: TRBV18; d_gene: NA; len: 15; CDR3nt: TGTGCCAGCTCACCACGCTTAGGGGGGGCTGGCGGCTACACCTTC; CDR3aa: CASSPRLGGAGGYTF
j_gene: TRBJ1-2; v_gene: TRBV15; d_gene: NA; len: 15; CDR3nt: TGTGCCACCAAACCCGGTGACGGTGTAGGACTCGGCTACACCTTC; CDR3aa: CATKPGDGVGLGYTF
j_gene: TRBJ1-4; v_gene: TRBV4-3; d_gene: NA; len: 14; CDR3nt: TGCGCCAGCAGCCTGGAGGCGCCGGGTGAAAAACTGTTTTTT; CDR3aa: CASSLEAPGEKLFF
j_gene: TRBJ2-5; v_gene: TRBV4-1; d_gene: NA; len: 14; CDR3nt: TGCGCCAGCAGCCAAATCGACAACCAAGAGACCCAGTACTTC; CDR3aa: CASSQIDNQETQYF
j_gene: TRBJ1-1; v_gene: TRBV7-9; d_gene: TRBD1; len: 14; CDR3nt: TGTGCCAGCAGCTGGACAGGGATCGTCACTGAAGCTTTCTTT; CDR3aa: CASSWTGIVTEAFF
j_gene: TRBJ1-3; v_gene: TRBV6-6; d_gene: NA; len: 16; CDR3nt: TGTGCCAGCAGGGTGACCGTTGACAGGTCTGGAAACACCATATATTTT; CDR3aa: CASRVTVDRSGNTIYF
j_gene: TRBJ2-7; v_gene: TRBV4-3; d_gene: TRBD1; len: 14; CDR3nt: TGCGCCAGCAGCCCCGGGACAGGGACCTACGAGCAGTACTTC; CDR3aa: CASSPGTGTYEQYF